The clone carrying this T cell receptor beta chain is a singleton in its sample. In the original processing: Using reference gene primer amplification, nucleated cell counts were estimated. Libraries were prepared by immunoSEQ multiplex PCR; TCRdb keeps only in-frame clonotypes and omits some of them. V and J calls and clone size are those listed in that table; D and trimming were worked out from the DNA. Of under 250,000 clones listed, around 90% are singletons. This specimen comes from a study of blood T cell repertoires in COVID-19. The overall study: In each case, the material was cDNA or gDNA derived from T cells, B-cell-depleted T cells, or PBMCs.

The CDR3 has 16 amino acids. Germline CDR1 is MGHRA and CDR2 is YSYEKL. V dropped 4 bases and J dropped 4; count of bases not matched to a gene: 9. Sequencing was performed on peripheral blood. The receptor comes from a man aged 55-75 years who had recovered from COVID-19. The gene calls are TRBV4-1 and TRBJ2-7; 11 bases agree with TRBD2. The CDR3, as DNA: TGCGCCAGCAGCCTTTCGACTAGCGGGACGGTGTACGAGCAGTACTTC. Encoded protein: CASSLSTSGTVYEQYF.